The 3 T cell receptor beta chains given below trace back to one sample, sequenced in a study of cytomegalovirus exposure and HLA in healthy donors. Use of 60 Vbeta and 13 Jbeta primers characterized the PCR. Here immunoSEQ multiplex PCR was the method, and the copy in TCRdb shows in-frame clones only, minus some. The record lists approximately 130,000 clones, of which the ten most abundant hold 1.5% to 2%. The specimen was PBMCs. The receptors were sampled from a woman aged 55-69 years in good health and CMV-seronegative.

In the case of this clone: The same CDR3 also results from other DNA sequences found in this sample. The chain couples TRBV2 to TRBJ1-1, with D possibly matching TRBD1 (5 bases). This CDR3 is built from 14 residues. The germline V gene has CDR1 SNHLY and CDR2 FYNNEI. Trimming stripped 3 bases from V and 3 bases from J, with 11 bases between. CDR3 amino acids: CASSEQGRDTEAFF. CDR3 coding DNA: TGTGCCAGCAGTGAGCAGGGCAGGGACACTGAAGCTTTCTTT.

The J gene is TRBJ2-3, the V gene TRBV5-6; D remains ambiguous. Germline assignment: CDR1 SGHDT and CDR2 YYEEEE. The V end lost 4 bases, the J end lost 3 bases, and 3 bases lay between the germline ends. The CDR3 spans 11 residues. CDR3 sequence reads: CASSQTDTQYF. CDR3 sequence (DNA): TGTGCCAGCAGCCAAACAGATACGCAGTATTTT. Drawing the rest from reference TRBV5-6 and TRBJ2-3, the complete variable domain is DAGVTQSPTHLIKTRGQQVTLRCSPKSGHDTVSWYQQALGQGPQFIFQYYEEEERQRGNFPDRFSGHQFPNYSSELNVNALLLGDSALYLCASSQTDTQYFGPGTRLTVL.

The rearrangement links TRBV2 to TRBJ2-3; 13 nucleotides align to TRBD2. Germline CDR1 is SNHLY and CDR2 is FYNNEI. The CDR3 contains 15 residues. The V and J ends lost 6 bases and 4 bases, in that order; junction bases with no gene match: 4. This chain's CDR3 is CASRFGTSGADTQYF. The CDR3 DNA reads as TGTGCCAGCAGGTTCGGGACTAGCGGGGCAGATACGCAGTATTTT.